The 2 T cell receptor beta chains below come from one sample, sequenced in a study of T cells in localized non-small cell lung cancer. The data were produced by immunoSEQ multiplex PCR, yet TCRdb's version contains in-frame clones alone and is incomplete. The profile shows 2,000 to 2,500 clones, 25% to 30% of them singletons. The source was normal lung tissue next to the tumor, collected before any cancer treatment. These receptors came from a man aged 35 to 69 with stage I lung adenocarcinoma.

V and J are TRBV6-8 and TRBJ2-7, with D possibly matching TRBD2 (6 bases). Trimming stripped 2 bases from V and 5 bases from J, with 19 bases between. The CDR3 consists of 16 residues. Germline V gene lookup returns CDR1 MNHGY and CDR2 SAAAGT. CDR3 region: CASSYGLGGMGNEQYF. The DNA for the CDR3 is TGTGCCAGCAGTTACGGGCTCGGGGGAATGGGCAACGAGCAGTACTTC.

This clone was counted only a few times. The gene calls are TRBV30 and TRBJ1-2; D is undetermined. The CDR3 extends over 15 amino acids. The germline V gene encodes CDR1 GTSNPN and CDR2 SVGIG (reference sequence). V lost 0 bases and J 5 bases, leaving 16 bases between the germline ends. In DNA form, the CDR3 reads TGTGCCTGGAGTGTGGGCGGAGCTCTAAGTTATGGCTACACCTTC. Protein sequence: CAWSVGGALSYGYTF.